This entry features one TCR beta chain sequence. The data were obtained in a study of blood T cell repertoires in COVID-19. Across the study: The United States, Italy and Spain supplied acute and convalescent COVID-19 samples. The cDNA or gDNA used as material had been derived from T cells, B-cell-depleted T cells, or PBMCs.

The authors' processing: By means of reference gene primer amplification, nucleated cell counts were estimated. Clones were sequenced by immunoSEQ multiplex PCR, and TCRdb holds only the in-frame ones, with some missing. V, J and clone size are taken as reported in that table, and D and trimming were inferred from the DNA itself. The sample holds 65,000 to 80,000 clones, roughly 80% seen once. The CDR3 loop spans 13 amino acids. The germline V gene encodes CDR1 SGHTA and CDR2 FQGTGA. V lost 5 bases and J lost 6, with 10 bases in between. Sequencing was performed on peripheral blood. The chain joins TRBV7-3 to TRBJ2-2, with D uncertain. This clonotype was obtained from a human donor in a cohort sampled during active COVID-19. This CDR3 reads CASSVTGAGELFF. CDR3 in DNA: TGTGCCAGCAGCGTCACTGGAGCCGGGGAGCTGTTTTTT.